This TCR beta chain was captured in a study of T-cell memory formation after mild COVID-19. The CDR3 has 16 amino acids. V was clipped by 1 base and J by 1 base, with 11 bases between them. Study-level points and caveats: CD4+ contracting clones lay mainly in CM and EM, CD8+ ones in EMRA.

MiXCR was run by TCRdb on the 5' RACE reads, yielding one entry per CDR3 protein. The sample lists roughly 130,000 distinct CDR3 sequences; roughly 6% were seen once. This clonotype occurred many times. The antigen is undetermined. This TCR was sampled from an adult woman who had mild COVID-19 (a few samples of this study predate the infection). Cell type and time point are not known. The chain recombines TRBV12-3 or TRBV12-4 with TRBJ2-1, with D tentatively TRBD1 or TRBD2 (6 bases each). The material sequenced was PBMCs or a T cell subset sorted from them (not recorded which). The CDR3 here is CASSLGGGRSYNEQFF. Here the CDR3 DNA reads TGTGCCAGCAGTTTAGGAGGGGGGCGGTCCTACAATGAGCAGTTCTTC.